The next 5 T cell receptor beta chains were all read from a single sample in a study of T-cell reconstitution after alpha-beta-depleted transplantation in children. Unique molecular identifiers were used to barcode this TCRbeta library. TCRdb called the PCR reads again in MiXCR, with one record for every CDR3 protein. The data hold 250,000 to 300,000 distinct CDR3 sequences, with around 10% observed a single time. Source: PBMCs, taken before TCRalphabeta/CD19-depleted stem cell transplant. Receptors were obtained from a boy in the first two years of life with acute myeloid leukemia, due to receive a stem cell transplant.

This clonotype was picked up a small number of times. This chain uses TRBV24-1 with TRBJ2-1, with TRBD2 as a possible D gene (5 bases). CDR1 is KGHDR and CDR2 is SFDVKD in the germline V gene. V gave up 3 bases and J gave up 0 bases, with 11 bases separating them. The CDR3 sequence is 16 residues long. The CDR3 here is CATSDLRGSSYNEQFF. In DNA form, the CDR3 reads TGTGCCACCAGTGATCTCCGTGGGAGCTCCTACAATGAGCAGTTCTTC.

In its sample, this clonotype was seen many times. The chain has TRBV12-3 or TRBV12-4 and TRBJ1-5, with a weak D call TRBD1 (5 bases). This CDR3 has 14 amino acids. Trimming pared 7 bases from V and 1 base from J, leaving 11 bases between. The CDR3: CASTSRESNQPQHF. The CDR3 coding sequence is TGTGCCAGCACCTCCAGGGAAAGCAATCAGCCCCAGCATTTT.

This chain uses TRBV5-6 with TRBJ2-7; no firm D call. Germline V gives CDR1 SGHDT, CDR2 YYEEEE. The CDR3 sequence is 13 residues long. V lost 4 bases, J lost 4 bases, and 12 bases lay in between. The CDR3 spells CASSPGLYYEQYF. The CDR3 DNA reads as TGTGCCAGCAGCCCCGGGCTCTATTACGAGCAGTACTTC.

This clonotype showed up many times. The chain joins TRBV28 to TRBJ1-2; D is undetermined. Trimming cost V 1 base and J 4 bases, with 10 bases left between them. The CDR3 sequence is 14 residues long. Germline CDR1 and CDR2: MDHEN and SYDVKM. The CDR3: CASSLLDGSYGYTF. The CDR3 coding sequence is TGTGCCAGCAGTTTATTGGACGGGAGCTATGGCTACACCTTC.

This clonotype was seen many times. This chain connects TRBV20-1 to TRBJ2-7, with 8 bases matching TRBD1. The CDR3 runs to 14 residues. V was pared by 5 bases and J by 1 base, with 7 bases of the junction left unmatched. Germline CDR1 reads DFQATT; CDR2 reads SNEGSKA (reference sequence). CDR3 region: CSAPSRTGSYEQYF. As DNA, the CDR3 is TGCAGTGCTCCCTCCCGGACAGGGTCCTACGAGCAGTACTTC.